The T cell receptor (beta chain) under discussion was sequenced for a study of cytomegalovirus exposure and HLA in healthy donors. Regarding the study as a whole: TCR clusters originating in the first cohort tended to co-occur in the approximately 120 validation repertoires, according to a later analysis.

The data were produced by immunoSEQ multiplex PCR, yet TCRdb's version contains in-frame clones alone and is incomplete. The sample shows approximately 220,000 clones, just under 90% of them seen only once. This CDR3 spans 19 amino acids. V lost 1 base to trimming and J lost 1 base, with 20 bases between them. Germline V lookup: CDR1 SGHAT, CDR2 FQNNGV. Among the 120 or so subjects of the validation cohort, separate from the approximately 660-subject first cohort, were the donors. A note on this clone: What it binds is unknown.

The TCR sequence derives from a man between 18 and 29 years old in good health and CMV-seronegative. The genes are TRBV11-2 and TRBJ1-3; D perhaps matches TRBD1 (6 bases). The sample comprised PBMCs. DNA for the CDR3: TGTGCCAGCAGCTTAGGGGCCGGACAGACGACTTTATCTGGAAACACCATATATTTT. This gives the protein CASSLGAGQTTLSGNTIYF.